This TCR beta chain was sequenced in a study of control samples from healthy donors and cancer patients. This CDR3 is 13 amino acids long. V lost 3 bases, J lost 3 bases, and 6 bases lay in between. TCRdb's table, derived via immunoSEQ multiplex PCR, lists solely in-frame clones and lacks some. Here the sample spans 130,000 or so clones, about 90% being singletons. The TCR was taken from a young man in good health. Sequencing was performed on blood. The V call is TRBV12-3 or TRBV12-4, the J call TRBJ1-5; D unresolved. As DNA, the CDR3 is TGTGCCAGCAGTTTCGACGACAATCAGCCCCAGCATTTT. Protein sequence: CASSFDDNQPQHF.